This T cell receptor beta chain is from a study of T-cell memory formation after mild COVID-19. Whole-study context: In these data, TCR clusters were largely donor specific.

From germline, CDR1 is LNHNV and CDR2 YYDKDF (reference sequence). The V gene end was trimmed by 5 bases and the J gene end by 8 bases; junction bases not matched to a gene: 5. CDR3 length equals 12 residues. TCRdb reprocessed the 5' RACE reads via MiXCR and lists one record per CDR3 protein. The table has nearly 110,000 distinct CDR3 sequences, 9.5% to 15% seen once. Study-wide results and limits: Clones that got smaller from day 15 to 85 had even CD4/CD8, while clones growing later tipped toward CD4+. Among contracting clones, CD4+ were mainly CM/EM and CD8+ enriched in EMRA. A subset of responding clones appeared in pre-infection memory, suggesting cross-reactive memory joined.

This clonotype has a handful of counts. As yet, its antigen is unknown. Sequenced sample: PBMCs or a T cell subset sorted from them (not recorded which). This receptor was obtained from an adult woman who had mild COVID-19 (a few samples of this study predate the infection). Cell type and time point are not known. The chain employs TRBV15 and TRBJ1-2, with 7 positions matching TRBD1. The CDR3 DNA is TGTGCCACCAGCGACAGGGAGGGGGGCTACACCTTC. It codes for CATSDREGGYTF.